This TCR beta chain was captured by sequencing in a study of T cell responses to AZD1222 COVID-19 vaccine. The V gene lost 8 bases and the J gene lost 4 bases, with 18 bases spanning the gap. Germline CDR1 reads SQVTM; CDR2 reads ANQGSEA. The CDR3 is 14 residues long. A note on this clone: Its antigen is unknown.

Study-level results: Sampling captured repertoires only after the peak T cell response. Recipients of AZD1222 seropositive at baseline numbered only five or six.

Method: immunoSEQ multiplex PCR; TCRdb's copy keeps in-frame clones and lacks some. The table lists approximately 130,000 clones, around 90% of them singletons. This specimen consisted of peripheral blood, obtained 28 days after the second dose of the MenACWY control vaccine. This sequence originates from an adult who received the MenACWY meningococcal vaccine as a control. The rearrangement uses TRBV29-1 and TRBJ2-1; weak D call: TRBD1 (6 bases). CDR3 region: CSIIQDSIYNEQFF. The CDR3 nucleotides read TGCAGCATTATACAGGACAGTATATACAATGAGCAGTTCTTC.